Listed below are T cell receptor beta chains from one sample, sequenced in a study of blood T cell repertoires in COVID-19. The protocol was immunoSEQ multiplex PCR, while the TCRdb copy is restricted to in-frame clones and leaves out a portion. Counted here are 210,000 or so clones, roughly 82% occurring once; the ten biggest clones make up more than 10%. Sequenced input: peripheral blood. The receptors originated from a woman aged 40 to 50 with acute or convalescent COVID-19. CDR3s include the opening cysteine and the closing phenylalanine or tryptophan. The order of the fields is V gene, D gene, J gene, CDR3 protein. A D gene is named only where the DNA matches it firmly.

v_gene: TRBV6-5
d_gene: NA
j_gene: TRBJ2-2
CDR3aa: CASTTNRETGELFF

v_gene: TRBV5-6
d_gene: TRBD2
j_gene: TRBJ2-1
CDR3aa: CASSLYSSGRVAYNEQFF

v_gene: TRBV6-1
d_gene: NA
j_gene: TRBJ2-7
CDR3aa: CASSERQTYEQYF

v_gene: TRBV28
d_gene: TRBD1
j_gene: TRBJ1-2
CDR3aa: CASSLIRGSNYGYTF

v_gene: TRBV4-2
d_gene: TRBD1
j_gene: TRBJ1-2
CDR3aa: CASSQTSTGGLNYGYTF

v_gene: TRBV9
d_gene: NA
j_gene: TRBJ1-5
CDR3aa: CASSAGLSTSQHF

v_gene: TRBV28
d_gene: TRBD1
j_gene: TRBJ1-4
CDR3aa: CASRTPKGTGQKLFF

v_gene: TRBV5-1
d_gene: TRBD1
j_gene: TRBJ2-1
CDR3aa: CASSLQRTGRNEQFF

v_gene: TRBV7-9
d_gene: NA
j_gene: TRBJ2-3
CDR3aa: CASSIDSSATDTQYF

v_gene: TRBV3-1/TRBV3-2
d_gene: NA
j_gene: TRBJ1-3
CDR3aa: CASSPFRSSVSGNTIYF

v_gene: TRBV4-1
d_gene: TRBD1
j_gene: TRBJ1-1
CDR3aa: CASSQPYRDRANTEAFF

v_gene: TRBV6-5
d_gene: TRBD2
j_gene: TRBJ2-1
CDR3aa: CASSYVLAGGNEQFF

v_gene: TRBV11-2
d_gene: TRBD1
j_gene: TRBJ1-2
CDR3aa: CASSHRTGEGDGYTF

v_gene: TRBV9
d_gene: NA
j_gene: TRBJ2-3
CDR3aa: CASSGPLRELPDTQYF

v_gene: TRBV18
d_gene: TRBD1
j_gene: TRBJ1-4
CDR3aa: CASSLGQGNEKLFF

v_gene: TRBV6-5
d_gene: TRBD1
j_gene: TRBJ1-6
CDR3aa: CATSGTVEFTLHF

v_gene: TRBV9
d_gene: TRBD2
j_gene: TRBJ2-1
CDR3aa: CASSSRTSGIGDEQFF

v_gene: TRBV2
d_gene: TRBD1
j_gene: TRBJ1-5
CDR3aa: CASSSDRGLQPQHF

v_gene: TRBV19
d_gene: TRBD1
j_gene: TRBJ1-1
CDR3aa: CASSIRTGLNTEAFF

v_gene: TRBV4-2
d_gene: TRBD2
j_gene: TRBJ2-7
CDR3aa: CASSQDRLGAGAYEQYF

v_gene: TRBV24-1
d_gene: TRBD1
j_gene: TRBJ2-1
CDR3aa: CATSDFSSGTALDNEQFF

v_gene: TRBV5-1
d_gene: NA
j_gene: TRBJ1-3
CDR3aa: CASSLTPVAGNTIYF

v_gene: TRBV12-5
d_gene: TRBD1
j_gene: TRBJ2-1
CDR3aa: CASGLPPSGQGGFF

v_gene: TRBV12-3/TRBV12-4
d_gene: TRBD1
j_gene: TRBJ1-2
CDR3aa: CASRGQGGGYTF

v_gene: TRBV7-8
d_gene: NA
j_gene: TRBJ1-2
CDR3aa: CASSPRQPNYGYTF

v_gene: TRBV19
d_gene: TRBD2
j_gene: TRBJ2-2
CDR3aa: CASSGLAGVETGELFF

v_gene: TRBV27
d_gene: NA
j_gene: TRBJ2-2
CDR3aa: CASSLFYAGELFF

v_gene: TRBV30
d_gene: NA
j_gene: TRBJ1-1
CDR3aa: CAWNLTVEAFF

v_gene: TRBV2
d_gene: NA
j_gene: TRBJ1-2
CDR3aa: CASSEAKGVGGYTF

v_gene: TRBV7-8
d_gene: NA
j_gene: TRBJ2-5
CDR3aa: CASSQRETQYF

v_gene: TRBV19
d_gene: TRBD2
j_gene: TRBJ2-3
CDR3aa: CASSRAGAYTDTQYF

v_gene: TRBV10-2
d_gene: NA
j_gene: TRBJ1-1
CDR3aa: CASSEDPDGGTEAFF

v_gene: TRBV27
d_gene: NA
j_gene: TRBJ2-1
CDR3aa: CASSLSGTGAYNEQFF

v_gene: TRBV29-1
d_gene: NA
j_gene: TRBJ2-7
CDR3aa: CSVASGSYEQYF

v_gene: TRBV4-1
d_gene: TRBD1
j_gene: TRBJ1-4
CDR3aa: CASSQQGAATNEKLFF

v_gene: TRBV9
d_gene: TRBD2
j_gene: TRBJ2-1
CDR3aa: CASSVAAGGLSYNEQFF

v_gene: TRBV27
d_gene: NA
j_gene: TRBJ1-2
CDR3aa: CASSPIGGVYGYTF

v_gene: TRBV3-1/TRBV3-2
d_gene: TRBD2
j_gene: TRBJ2-1
CDR3aa: CASSQFSSGAYYNEQFF

v_gene: TRBV19
d_gene: TRBD1
j_gene: TRBJ1-2
CDR3aa: CASSIAGQRGTF

v_gene: TRBV7-7
d_gene: NA
j_gene: TRBJ1-1
CDR3aa: CASSFRMNTEAFF

v_gene: TRBV7-8
d_gene: NA
j_gene: TRBJ1-5
CDR3aa: CASSLGAGSTLQHF

v_gene: TRBV2
d_gene: TRBD1
j_gene: TRBJ1-4
CDR3aa: CASLRDRADEKLFF

v_gene: TRBV10-3
d_gene: TRBD2
j_gene: TRBJ2-3
CDR3aa: CAISASGGIKDTQYF

v_gene: TRBV18
d_gene: NA
j_gene: TRBJ2-7
CDR3aa: CASSPILDTGNEQYF

v_gene: TRBV6-6
d_gene: NA
j_gene: TRBJ2-7
CDR3aa: CASEKGIQDEQYF

v_gene: TRBV2
d_gene: TRBD1
j_gene: TRBJ2-3
CDR3aa: CASSEVPGQLTDTQYF

v_gene: TRBV4-3
d_gene: NA
j_gene: TRBJ2-5
CDR3aa: CASSQDTAGAGDQETQYF

v_gene: TRBV18
d_gene: NA
j_gene: TRBJ2-7
CDR3aa: CASSPVGRDNSYEQYF

v_gene: TRBV6-1
d_gene: NA
j_gene: TRBJ1-1
CDR3aa: CASSEHGNTEAFF